These 18 T cell receptor beta chains came from one sample sequenced in a study of cytomegalovirus exposure and HLA in healthy donors. Use of 60 Vbeta and 13 Jbeta primers characterized the PCR. The protocol was immunoSEQ multiplex PCR, while the TCRdb copy is restricted to in-frame clones and leaves out a portion. The sample shows about 110,000 clones, about three quarters of them seen only once. The source material was PBMCs. These TCRs come from a woman aged 30 to 39 in good health and CMV-seronegative.

The J gene is TRBJ2-4, the V gene TRBV6-6, with D tentatively TRBD2 (5 bases). Germline V gene lookup returns CDR1 MNHNY and CDR2 SVGAGI (reference sequence). Trimming cost V 6 bases and J 0 bases, with 15 bases left between them. CDR3 size: 16 residues. The CDR3: CASSDQRKLAKNIQYF. The CDR3 region has the DNA TGTGCCAGCAGCGATCAGCGGAAGCTAGCCAAAAACATTCAGTACTTC.

CDR3: CASSEVGGRLAGGYEQYF. DNA of the CDR3: TGTGCCAGCAGTGAAGTCGGCGGACGACTAGCGGGAGGCTACGAGCAGTACTTC. The chain carries TRBV6-1 and TRBJ2-7; 13 bases fit TRBD2. The ends lost 1 base at V and 3 bases at J; junction bases unmatched: 9. The CDR3 extends over 18 amino acids. From germline, CDR1 is MNHNS and CDR2 SASEGT.

V is TRBV18 and J is TRBJ1-5; 10 positions match TRBD1. Germline values: CDR1 KGHSH, CDR2 LQKENI. The CDR3 is made up of 15 amino acids. Germline trimming cut 3 bases from V and 3 bases from J; bases unmatched to any gene: 2. The CDR3 DNA reads TGTGCCAGCTCACCCGGGACAGGGGACAATCAGCCCCAGCATTTT. This encodes CASSPGTGDNQPQHF.

V gene TRBV11-3 combines with J gene TRBJ1-1; D remains unclear. Germline loops: CDR1 SGHNT, CDR2 YENEEA. Trimming cost V 0 bases and J 5 bases, with 7 bases left between them. This CDR3 is 13 amino acids long. In nucleotides, the CDR3 is TGTGCCAGCAGCTTAGAAGGAGGAACTGAAGCTTTCTTT. Amino acid sequence: CASSLEGGTEAFF.

This clone was observed once. The chain links TRBV30 to TRBJ1-2; 8 bases fit TRBD1. The V segment lost 3 bases and the J segment 6 bases; nucleotides outside the gene matches: 3. Germline V lookup: CDR1 GTSNPN, CDR2 SVGIG (reference sequence). This CDR3 spans 12 amino acids. The DNA for the CDR3 is TGTGCCTGGAGCGAGACAGGGGATGGCTACACCTTC. Translated, it gives CAWSETGDGYTF. The whole variable domain, remainder taken from reference TRBV30 and TRBJ1-2, is SQTIHQWPATLVQPVGSPLSLECTVEGTSNPNLYWYRQAAGRGLQLLFYSVGIGQISSEVPQNLSASRPQDRQFILSSKKLLLSDSGFYLCAWSETGDGYTFGSGTRLTVV.

This clone was picked up one time. V usage is TRBV4-1 and J usage is TRBJ2-2; tentatively, D is TRBD1 (6 bases). The CDR3 runs to 15 residues. The germline V gene has CDR1 MGHRA and CDR2 YSYEKL. Trimming cost V 2 bases and J 8 bases, with 15 bases left between them. CDR3 nucleotides: TGCGCCAGCAGCCAAAGGGGGTTGCCAAGGGGGGAGCTGTTTTTT. It is translated as CASSQRGLPRGELFF.

The chain uses TRBV5-6 and TRBJ1-6; TRBD1 matches at 12 bases. Germline CDR1 SGHDT, CDR2 YYEEEE. Germline trimming cut 2 bases from V and 13 bases from J; bases unmatched to any gene: 7. This CDR3 has 15 residues. As DNA, the CDR3 is TGTGCCAGCAGCTTACCCCGGGACAGGGGGCTTCCCCTCCACTTT. This codes for CASSLPRDRGLPLHF. Looking up the rest from reference TRBV5-6 and TRBJ1-6 gives the full variable domain: DAGVTQSPTHLIKTRGQQVTLRCSPKSGHDTVSWYQQALGQGPQFIFQYYEEEERQRGNFPDRFSGHQFPNYSSELNVNALLLGDSALYLCASSLPRDRGLPLHFGNGTRLTVT.

The chain's CDR3 is CASSHPRRGVEQYF. The CDR3 DNA sequence: TGTGCCAGCAGCCACCCACGGCGGGGGGTCGAGCAGTACTTC. V usage is TRBV7-8 and J usage is TRBJ2-7, with TRBD2 matching over 8 bases. Germline CDR1 and CDR2: SGHVS and FQNEAQ. The ends lost 5 bases at V and 6 bases at J; junction bases unmatched: 9. The CDR3 totals 14 residues.

This chain joins TRBV4-3 and TRBJ2-7; 8 positions agree with TRBD1. Germline CDR1 LGHNA, CDR2 YSLEER. The trim removed 1 base at V and 6 bases at J, leaving 11 bases unmatched. This CDR3 is 16 amino acids long. The CDR3 DNA reads as TGCGCCAGCAGCCAAGTTATTCGAGCAGGGGGCTCCGAGCAGTACTTC. It yields the protein CASSQVIRAGGSEQYF.

This clone was found once. This chain joins TRBV13 and TRBJ2-7, with D perhaps TRBD2 (5 bases). Germline CDR1 is PRHDT and CDR2 is FYEKMQ (reference sequence). The length of the CDR3 is 13 residues. V was pared by 7 bases and J by 7 bases, with 17 bases between. The CDR3: CASNGKTLGEQYF. CDR3 in DNA: TGTGCCAGCAACGGGAAAACACTGGGGGAGCAGTACTTC.

This clone was detected a few times. The chain employs TRBV5-4 and TRBJ2-3, with TRBD1 as a possible D gene (7 bases). Germline V gene lookup returns CDR1 SGHNT and CDR2 YYREEE (reference sequence). CDR3 length: 14 amino acids. Trimming left V 4 bases short and J 2 bases short, with 11 bases between. CDR3 amino acids: CASSRRGPTDTQYF. As DNA, the CDR3 is TGTGCCAGCAGCCGGAGGGGGCCCACAGATACGCAGTATTTT. Full variable domain (remainder filled in from reference TRBV5-4 and TRBJ2-3): ETGVTQSPTHLIKTRGQQVTLRCSSQSGHNTVSWYQQALGQGPQFIFQYYREEENGRGNFPPRFSGLQFPNYSSELNVNALELDDSALYLCASSRRGPTDTQYFGPGTRLTVL.

The chain combines TRBV5-4 with TRBJ2-1; 13 positions agree with TRBD2. Trimming cost V 6 bases and J 7 bases; bases outside gene matches: 13. CDR1 and CDR2 from the germline V gene are SGHNT and YYREEE (reference sequence). This CDR3 contains 17 residues. DNA for the CDR3: TGTGCCAGCACACAAAACCAACCGGGACTAGCGGGGAATGAGCAGTTCTTC. Protein: CASTQNQPGLAGNEQFF.

The chain employs TRBV29-1 and TRBJ1-2; no firm D call. The germline V and J ends were trimmed by 3 bases and 4 bases, with 6 bases remaining between them. The CDR3 consists of 11 residues. Germline CDR1 and CDR2: SQVTM and ANQGSEA. The CDR3: CSVESFYGYTF. The CDR3 nucleotides read TGCAGCGTTGAGTCCTTCTATGGCTACACCTTC. Drawing the rest from reference TRBV29-1 and TRBJ1-2, the complete variable domain is SAVISQKPSRDICQRGTSLTIQCQVDSQVTMMFWYRQQPGQSLTLIATANQGSEATYESGFVIDKFPISRPNLTFSTLTVSNMSPEDSSIYLCSVESFYGYTFGSGTRLTVV.

This rearrangement joins TRBV7-3 to TRBJ1-1, with D possibly TRBD1 on 6 matching bases. Trimming cost V 0 bases and J 2 bases, with 7 bases left between them. CDR3 length: 14 residues. CDR1 SGHTA and CDR2 FQGTGA come from the germline V gene. CDR3 sequence (DNA): TGTGCCAGCAGCTTAACGGGGGCAAACACTGAAGCTTTCTTT. Amino acids: CASSLTGANTEAFF. Filled out from reference TRBV7-3 and TRBJ1-1, the complete variable domain reads GAGVSQTPSNKVTEKGKYVELRCDPISGHTALYWYRQSLGQGPEFLIYFQGTGAADDSGLPNDRFFAVRPEGSVSTLKIQRTERGDSAVYLCASSLTGANTEAFFGQGTRLTVV.

The CDR3 is CASSPDSDRGEANEKLFF. The CDR3 DNA sequence: TGCGCCAGCAGTCCTGACTCTGACAGGGGGGAGGCTAATGAAAAACTGTTTTTT. The gene calls are TRBV4-3 and TRBJ1-4; 9 nucleotides line up with TRBD1. The length of the CDR3 is 18 residues. Germline CDR1 is LGHNA and CDR2 is YSLEER. V was clipped by 6 bases and J by 3 bases; unmatched bases: 14.

V and J are TRBV27 and TRBJ2-7, with D unclear. Germline V CDR1 and CDR2: MNHEY, SMNVEV (reference sequence). Trimming cost V 6 bases and J 2 bases, with 17 bases left between them. The CDR3 consists of 15 residues. DNA for the CDR3: TGTGCCAGCAGGAAATCGACTGGCGCGGCCTACGAGCAGTACTTC. Amino acids: CASRKSTGAAYEQYF.

V and J are TRBV11-2 and TRBJ1-2; D is uncertain. V lost 5 bases, J lost 6 bases, and 19 bases lay in between. The CDR3 sequence is 15 residues long. The germline V gene has CDR1 SGHAT and CDR2 FQNNGV. The CDR3 DNA sequence: TGTGCCAGCAGCCAAGTACGGGGAAAGGCGGATGGCTACACCTTC. Protein: CASSQVRGKADGYTF.

The CDR3 DNA sequence: TGTGCCAGCAGTGTTATTGTCAGGGGGCGGGATCAGCCCCAGCATTTT. This gives the protein CASSVIVRGRDQPQHF. This chain joins TRBV2 and TRBJ1-5; 8 nucleotides match TRBD1. The V gene's germline CDR1 is SNHLY and CDR2 FYNNEI. The CDR3 loop spans 16 amino acids. With V trimmed by 4 bases and J by 5 bases, 10 bases remained unmatched.